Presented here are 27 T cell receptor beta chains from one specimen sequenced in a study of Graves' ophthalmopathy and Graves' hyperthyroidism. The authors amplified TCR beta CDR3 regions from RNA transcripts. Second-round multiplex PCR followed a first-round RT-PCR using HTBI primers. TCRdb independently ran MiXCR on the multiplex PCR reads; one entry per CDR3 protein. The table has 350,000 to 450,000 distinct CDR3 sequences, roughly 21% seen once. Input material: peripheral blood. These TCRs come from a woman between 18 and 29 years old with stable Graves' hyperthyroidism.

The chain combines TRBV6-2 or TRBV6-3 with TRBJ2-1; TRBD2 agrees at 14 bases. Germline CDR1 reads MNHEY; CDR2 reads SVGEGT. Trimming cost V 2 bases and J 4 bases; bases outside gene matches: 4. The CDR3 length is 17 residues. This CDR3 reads CASSYVGTSGSYNEQFF. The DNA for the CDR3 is TGTGCCAGCAGTTACGTAGGGACTAGCGGGAGTTACAATGAGCAGTTCTTC.

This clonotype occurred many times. CDR3 residues: CASSTGQGKETQYF. The CDR3, as DNA: TGTGCCAGCAGCACAGGGCAGGGGAAAGAGACCCAGTACTTC. The chain is built from TRBV9 and TRBJ2-5, with a possible D match to TRBD1 (6 bases). Looked up from germline, CDR1 is SGDLS and CDR2 is YYNGEE. V lost 4 bases to trimming and J lost 3 bases, with 13 bases between them. The CDR3 spans 14 residues. Drawing the rest from reference TRBV9 and TRBJ2-5, the complete variable domain is DSGVTQTPKHLITATGQRVTLRCSPRSGDLSVYWYQQSLDQGLQFLIQYYNGEERAKGNILERFSAQQFPDLHSELNLSSLELGDSALYFCASSTGQGKETQYFGPGTRLLVL.

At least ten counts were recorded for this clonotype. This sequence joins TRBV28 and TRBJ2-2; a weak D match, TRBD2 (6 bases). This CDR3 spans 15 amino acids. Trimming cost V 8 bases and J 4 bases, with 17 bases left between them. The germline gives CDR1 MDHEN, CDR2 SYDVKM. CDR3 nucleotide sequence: TGTGCCAGCGGCTTGGGAGGCCCGGGCACCGGGGAGCTGTTTTTT. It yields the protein CASGLGGPGTGELFF.

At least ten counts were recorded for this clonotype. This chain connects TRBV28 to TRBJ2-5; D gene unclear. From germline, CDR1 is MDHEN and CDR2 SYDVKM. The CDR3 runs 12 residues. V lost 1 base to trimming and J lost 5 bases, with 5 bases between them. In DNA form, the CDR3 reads TGTGCCAGCAGTTTATTGGAGGAGACCCAGTACTTC. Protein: CASSLLEETQYF.

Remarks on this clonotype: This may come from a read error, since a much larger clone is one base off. The CDR3 is CAGSLGNNSPLHF. The CDR3 bases are TGTGCCGGCAGCTTGGGAAATAATTCACCCCTCCACTTT. The J gene is TRBJ1-6, the V gene TRBV7-2; D is unclear. CDR1 is SGHTA and CDR2 is FQGNSA in the germline V gene. The CDR3 sequence is 13 residues long.

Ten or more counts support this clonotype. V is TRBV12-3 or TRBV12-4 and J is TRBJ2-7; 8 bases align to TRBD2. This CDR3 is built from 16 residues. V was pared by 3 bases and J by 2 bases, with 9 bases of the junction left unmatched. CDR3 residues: CASSFEISGGAYEQYF. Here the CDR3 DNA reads TGTGCCAGCAGTTTTGAAATATCGGGGGGGGCCTACGAGCAGTACTTC.

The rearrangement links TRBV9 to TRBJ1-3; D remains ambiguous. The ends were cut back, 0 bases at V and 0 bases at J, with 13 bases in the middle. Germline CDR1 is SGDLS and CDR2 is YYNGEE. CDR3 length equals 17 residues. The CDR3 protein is CASSVGSRPYSGNTIYF. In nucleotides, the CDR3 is TGTGCCAGCAGCGTAGGGAGTAGGCCCTACTCTGGAAACACCATATATTTT.

The CDR3 sequence is CASKDGGNYGYTF. DNA of the CDR3: TGTGCCAGCAAGGACGGGGGAAACTATGGCTACACCTTC. The chain employs TRBV2 and TRBJ1-2, with D possibly TRBD1 on 5 matching bases. Per germline, CDR1 SNHLY and CDR2 FYNNEI. This CDR3 spans 13 amino acids. Trimming cost V 7 bases and J 2 bases, with 11 bases left between them.

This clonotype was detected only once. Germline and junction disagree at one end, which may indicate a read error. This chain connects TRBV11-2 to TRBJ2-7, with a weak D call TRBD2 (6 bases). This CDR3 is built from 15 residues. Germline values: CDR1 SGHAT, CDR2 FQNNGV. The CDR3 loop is CASSLAYQGGYEQYF. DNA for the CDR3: TGTGCCAGCAGCCTAGCTTATCAGGGAGGCTACGAGCAGTACTTT.

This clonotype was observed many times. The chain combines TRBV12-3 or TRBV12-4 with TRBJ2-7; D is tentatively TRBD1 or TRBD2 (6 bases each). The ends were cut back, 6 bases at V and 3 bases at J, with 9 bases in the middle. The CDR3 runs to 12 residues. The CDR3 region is CASRRDIYEQYF. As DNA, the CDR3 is TGTGCCAGCAGGCGGGACATCTACGAGCAGTACTTC.

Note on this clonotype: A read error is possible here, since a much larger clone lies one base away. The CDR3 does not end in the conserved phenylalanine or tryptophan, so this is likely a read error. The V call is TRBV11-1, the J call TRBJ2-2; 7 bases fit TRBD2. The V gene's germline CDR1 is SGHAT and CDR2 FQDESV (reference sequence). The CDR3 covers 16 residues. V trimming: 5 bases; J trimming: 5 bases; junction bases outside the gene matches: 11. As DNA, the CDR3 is TGTGCCAGCAGCCTACCGCGGGAGCGTCAGACCGGGGAGCTGTTTTTG. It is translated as CASSLPRERQTGELFL.

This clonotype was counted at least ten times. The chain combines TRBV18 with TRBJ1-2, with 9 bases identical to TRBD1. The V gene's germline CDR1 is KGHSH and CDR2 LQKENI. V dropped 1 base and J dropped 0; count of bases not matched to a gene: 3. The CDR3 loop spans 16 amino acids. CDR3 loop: CASSPRTGATNYGYTF. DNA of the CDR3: TGTGCCAGCTCACCACGGACAGGGGCCACTAACTATGGCTACACCTTC.

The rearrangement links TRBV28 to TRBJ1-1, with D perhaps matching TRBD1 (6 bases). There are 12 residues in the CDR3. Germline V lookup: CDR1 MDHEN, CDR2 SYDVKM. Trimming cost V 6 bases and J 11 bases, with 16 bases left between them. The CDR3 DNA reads TGTGCCAGCAGCTCAGGGGACTCAAGGGCTTTCTTT. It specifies CASSSGDSRAFF.

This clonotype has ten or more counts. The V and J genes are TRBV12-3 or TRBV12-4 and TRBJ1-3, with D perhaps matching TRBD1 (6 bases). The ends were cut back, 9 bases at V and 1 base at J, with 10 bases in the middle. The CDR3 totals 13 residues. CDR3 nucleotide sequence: TGTGCCAGTTACAGGGTGTCTGGAAACACCATATATTTT. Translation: CASYRVSGNTIYF.

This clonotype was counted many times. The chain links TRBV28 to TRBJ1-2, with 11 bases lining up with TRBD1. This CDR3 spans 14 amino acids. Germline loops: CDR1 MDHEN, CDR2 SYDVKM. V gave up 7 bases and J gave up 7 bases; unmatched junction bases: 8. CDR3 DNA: TGTGCCAGCAACTTAGGACAGGGGGCGCTTGGCTACACCTTC. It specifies CASNLGQGALGYTF.

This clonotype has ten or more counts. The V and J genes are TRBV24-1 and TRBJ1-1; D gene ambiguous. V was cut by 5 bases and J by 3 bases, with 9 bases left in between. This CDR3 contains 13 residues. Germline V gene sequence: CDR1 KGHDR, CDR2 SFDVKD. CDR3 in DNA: TGTGCCACCAGTGGGGTGAGGGACACTGAAGCTTTCTTT. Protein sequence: CATSGVRDTEAFF.

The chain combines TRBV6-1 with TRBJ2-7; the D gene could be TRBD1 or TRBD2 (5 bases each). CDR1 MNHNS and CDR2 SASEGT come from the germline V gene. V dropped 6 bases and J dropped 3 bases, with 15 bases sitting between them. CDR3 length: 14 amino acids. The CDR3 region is CASRPGTVGYEQYF. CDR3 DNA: TGTGCCAGCAGACCCGGGACCGTCGGCTACGAGCAGTACTTC.

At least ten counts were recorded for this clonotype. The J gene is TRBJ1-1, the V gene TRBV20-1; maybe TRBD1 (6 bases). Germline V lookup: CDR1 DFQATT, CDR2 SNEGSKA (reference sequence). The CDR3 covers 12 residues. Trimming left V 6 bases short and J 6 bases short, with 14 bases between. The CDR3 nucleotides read TGCAGTGCCCATCCGGGGGCCTCTGAAGCTTTCTTT. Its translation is CSAHPGASEAFF.

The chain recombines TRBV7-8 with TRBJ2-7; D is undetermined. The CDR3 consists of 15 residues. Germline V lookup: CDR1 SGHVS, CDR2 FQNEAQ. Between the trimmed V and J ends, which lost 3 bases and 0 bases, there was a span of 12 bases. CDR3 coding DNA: TGTGCCAGCAGCTTTCGCAGGATCAGCTCCTACGAGCAGTACTTC. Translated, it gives CASSFRRISSYEQYF.

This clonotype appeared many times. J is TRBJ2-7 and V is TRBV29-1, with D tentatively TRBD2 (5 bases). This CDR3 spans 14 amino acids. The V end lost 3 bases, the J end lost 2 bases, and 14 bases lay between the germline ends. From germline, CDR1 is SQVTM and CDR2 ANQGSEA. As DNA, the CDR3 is TGCAGCGTTGAGGTGGTGGAGGCAACCTACGAGCAGTACTTC. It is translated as CSVEVVEATYEQYF.

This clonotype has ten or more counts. The CDR3 DNA reads TGTGCCAGCGGGGGGTCGGGGACAGGGAGTTACGAGCAGTACTTC. It codes for CASGGSGTGSYEQYF. This sequence joins TRBV28 and TRBJ2-7; 9 bases are a match to TRBD1. The CDR3 runs to 15 residues. Unmatched junction bases numbered 12, after V lost 8 bases and J lost 4 bases. Germline V gene sequence: CDR1 MDHEN, CDR2 SYDVKM.

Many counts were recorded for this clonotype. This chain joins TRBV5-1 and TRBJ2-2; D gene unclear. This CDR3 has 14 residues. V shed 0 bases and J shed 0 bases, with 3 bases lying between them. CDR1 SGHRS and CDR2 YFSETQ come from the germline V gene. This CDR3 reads CASSLDPNTGELFF. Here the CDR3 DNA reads TGCGCCAGCAGCTTGGATCCGAACACCGGGGAGCTGTTTTTT.

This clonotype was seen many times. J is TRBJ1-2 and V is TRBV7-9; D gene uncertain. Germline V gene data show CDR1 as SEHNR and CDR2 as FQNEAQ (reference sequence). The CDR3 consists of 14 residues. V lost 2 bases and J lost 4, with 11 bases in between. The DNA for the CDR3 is TGTGCCAGCAGCTTAAGGGAGGACCTCTATGGCTACACCTTC. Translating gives CASSLREDLYGYTF. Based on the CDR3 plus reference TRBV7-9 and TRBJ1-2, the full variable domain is DTGVSQNPRHKITKRGQNVTFRCDPISEHNRLYWYRQTLGQGPEFLTYFQNEAQLEKSRLLSDRFSAERPKGSFSTLEIQRTEQGDSAMYLCASSLREDLYGYTFGSGTRLTVV.

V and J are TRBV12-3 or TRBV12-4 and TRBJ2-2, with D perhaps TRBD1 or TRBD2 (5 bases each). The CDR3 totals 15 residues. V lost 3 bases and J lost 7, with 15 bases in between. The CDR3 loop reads CASSFLVGTFGELFF. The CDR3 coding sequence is TGTGCCAGCAGTTTTCTGGTCGGGACGTTCGGGGAGCTGTTTTTT.

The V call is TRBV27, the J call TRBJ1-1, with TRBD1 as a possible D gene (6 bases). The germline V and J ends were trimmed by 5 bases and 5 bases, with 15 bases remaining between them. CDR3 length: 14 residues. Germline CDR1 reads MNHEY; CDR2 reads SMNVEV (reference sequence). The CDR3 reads CASSTQGWGTEAFF. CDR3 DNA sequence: TGTGCCAGCAGTACTCAGGGGTGGGGGACTGAAGCTTTCTTT.

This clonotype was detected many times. The CDR3 DNA reads TGTGCCATCAGTGGTGCAGGGGGAGATGGCTACACCTTC. It translates to CAISGAGGDGYTF. The chain couples TRBV10-3 to TRBJ1-2; 7 nucleotides align to TRBD1. CDR1 ENHRY and CDR2 SYGVKD come from the germline V gene. The CDR3 has 13 residues. V shed 4 bases, J shed 6 bases, and the junction held 5 bases outside the gene matches.

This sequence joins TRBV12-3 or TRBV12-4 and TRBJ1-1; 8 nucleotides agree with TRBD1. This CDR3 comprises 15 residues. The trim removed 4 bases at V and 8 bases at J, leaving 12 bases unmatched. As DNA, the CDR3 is TGTGCCAGCAGTTCCGGGACAGGTGGATTTCAAGAAGCTTTCTTT. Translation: CASSSGTGGFQEAFF.